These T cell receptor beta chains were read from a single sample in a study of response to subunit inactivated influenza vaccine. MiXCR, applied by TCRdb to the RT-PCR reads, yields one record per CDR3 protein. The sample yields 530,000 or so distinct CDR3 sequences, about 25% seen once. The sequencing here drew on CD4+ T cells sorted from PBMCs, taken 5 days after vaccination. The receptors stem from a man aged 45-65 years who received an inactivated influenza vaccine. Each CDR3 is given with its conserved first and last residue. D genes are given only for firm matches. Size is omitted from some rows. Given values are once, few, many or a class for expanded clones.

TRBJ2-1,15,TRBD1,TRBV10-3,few,TGTGCCATCAGAGGGACAGGGGGATCCTACAATGAGCAGTTCTTC,CAIRGTGGSYNEQFF
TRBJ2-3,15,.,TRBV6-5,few,TGTGCCAGCAGTTACCGGGTGGGGAAGGCAGATACGCAGTATTTT,CASSYRVGKADTQYF
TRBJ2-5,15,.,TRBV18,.,TGTGCCAGCTCACCCGCTCAATGGAGGAAGGAGACCCAGTACTTC,CASSPAQWRKETQYF
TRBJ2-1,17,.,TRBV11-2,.,TGTGCCAGCAGCAAAGGGGCTCCCGGGACCATCTACAATGAGCAGCTCTTC,CASSKGAPGTIYNEQLF
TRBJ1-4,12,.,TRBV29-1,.,TGCAGCGTTGGCCAGCCCCGGGAAAAACTGTTTTTT,CSVGQPREKLFF
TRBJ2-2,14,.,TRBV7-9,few,TGTGCCAGCAGCTTGGTACAGGGCACCGGGGAGCTGTTTTTT,CASSLVQGTGELFF
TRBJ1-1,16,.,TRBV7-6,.,TGTGCCAGCAGCTCCAAACTGACGCGGGGAAGCACTGAAGCTTTCTTT,CASSSKLTRGSTEAFF
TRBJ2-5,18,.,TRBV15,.,TGTGCCACCAGCAGAGTTAGAAGCAGGGCCCAGCTGGGCGAGACCCAGTACTTC,CATSRVRSRAQLGETQYF
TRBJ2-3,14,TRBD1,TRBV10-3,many,TGTGCCACCGAGGACAGGGCAGGCACAGATACGCAGTATTTT,CATEDRAGTDTQYF
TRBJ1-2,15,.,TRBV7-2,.,TGTGCCAGCACCCCTAGAGGGATTTCTAACTATGGCTACACCTTC,CASTPRGISNYGYTF
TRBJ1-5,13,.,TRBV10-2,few,TGCGCCAGCAACAGGGAAAGCAATCAGCCCCAGCATTTT,CASNRESNQPQHF
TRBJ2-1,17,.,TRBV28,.,TGTGCCAGCAGTTTTATCCAAACCTCATACTCCTACAATGAGCAGTTCTTC,CASSFIQTSYSYNEQFF
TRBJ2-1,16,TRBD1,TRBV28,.,TGTGCCAGCAGCTGGGACAGGGCTATCTCCTACAATGAGCAGTTCTTC,CASSWDRAISYNEQFF
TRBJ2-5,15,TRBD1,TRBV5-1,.,TGCGCCAGCAGCTCGGGGACAGGGGTCCAAGAGACCCAGTACTTC,CASSSGTGVQETQYF
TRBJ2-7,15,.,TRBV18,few,TGTGCCAGCTCACCCGGGGCAGCCAGCTCCTACGAGCAGTACTTC,CASSPGAASSYEQYF
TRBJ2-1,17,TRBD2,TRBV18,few,TGTGCCAGCTCGCCCCCCTTTGGGACTAGCGGGTACAATGAGCAGTTCTTC,CASSPPFGTSGYNEQFF
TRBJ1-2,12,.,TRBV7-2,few,TGTGCCAGCAGCCCCAGGGGTTTTGGCTACACCTTC,CASSPRGFGYTF
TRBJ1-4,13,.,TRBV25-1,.,TGTGCCAGCAGCGAAGGTTATAATGAAAAACTGTTTTTT,CASSEGYNEKLFF
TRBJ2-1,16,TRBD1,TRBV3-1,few,TGTGCCAGCAGCCAAGACCGGGACAGACGATACAATGAGCAGTTCTTC,CASSQDRDRRYNEQFF
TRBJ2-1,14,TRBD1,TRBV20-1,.,TGCAGTGCCCCCCGGGGACAGGGGCGGAATGAGCAGTTCTTC,CSAPRGQGRNEQFF
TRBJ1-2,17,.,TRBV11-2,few,TGTGCCAGCAGCTCGCGCGGAACGAAAGGTTTCTACTATGGCTACACCTTC,CASSSRGTKGFYYGYTF
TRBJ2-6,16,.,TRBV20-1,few,TGCAGTGCTAGATCCAGCGGCGGCTCTGGGGCCAACGTCCTGACTTTC,CSARSSGGSGANVLTF